Below are 26 T cell receptor beta chains sequenced from a single sample in a study of blood T cell repertoires in COVID-19. Repertoires were generated with immunoSEQ multiplex PCR, while TCRdb's copy carries only in-frame clones and drops some. Here the sample spans some 100,000 clones, around 90% being singletons. The sequencing sample was made of peripheral blood. These receptor sequences come from a woman aged 65 to 85 with acute or convalescent COVID-19.

The rearrangement joins TRBV29-1 to TRBJ2-2, with D maybe TRBD1 (6 bases). Trimming removed 4 bases at V and 4 bases at J, with 19 bases between. This CDR3 has 16 amino acids. Germline V gene data show CDR1 as SQVTM and CDR2 as ANQGSEA. The CDR3 nucleotides are TGCAGCGTTGTCGGCGACAGGCCCGAGGTCACCGGGGAGCTGTTTTTT. This translates into CSVVGDRPEVTGELFF.

This clone was detected once. This rearrangement joins TRBV18 to TRBJ1-1, with TRBD1 identical over 8 bases. J lost 4 bases, V lost 4 bases, and 8 bases had no gene match. CDR3 length: 15 residues. Germline-derived CDR1 and CDR2 are KGHSH and LQKENI. In DNA form, the CDR3 reads TGTGCCAGCTCACTAATGGACAGGGAGGTCACTGAAGCTTTCTTT. Translated: CASSLMDREVTEAFF.

V is TRBV9 and J is TRBJ2-7, with a possible D match to TRBD1 (6 bases). Germline CDR1 and CDR2: SGDLS and YYNGEE. This CDR3 contains 16 residues. Trimming shortened V by 0 bases and J by 2 bases, and 15 bases separated the two germline ends. The DNA of the CDR3 is TGTGCCAGCAGCGTAGAAGGGGGTAGGGGTCCCTACGAGCAGTACTTC. Protein: CASSVEGGRGPYEQYF. The variable domain in full, with the rest retrieved from reference TRBV9 and TRBJ2-7, is DSGVTQTPKHLITATGQRVTLRCSPRSGDLSVYWYQQSLDQGLQFLIQYYNGEERAKGNILERFSAQQFPDLHSELNLSSLELGDSALYFCASSVEGGRGPYEQYFGPGTRLTVT.

The rearrangement joins TRBV5-4 to TRBJ1-6; 7 bases line up with TRBD1. The ends lost 3 bases at V and 10 bases at J; junction bases unmatched: 7. CDR1 and CDR2 (germline): SGHNT, YYREEE (reference sequence). There are 14 residues in the CDR3. The CDR3 loop reads CASSSDRDPSPLHF. The CDR3 DNA reads as TGTGCCAGCAGCTCCGACAGGGATCCATCACCCCTCCACTTT. The full variable domain, rest sourced from reference TRBV5-4 and TRBJ1-6, is ETGVTQSPTHLIKTRGQQVTLRCSSQSGHNTVSWYQQALGQGPQFIFQYYREEENGRGNFPPRFSGLQFPNYSSELNVNALELDDSALYLCASSSDRDPSPLHFGNGTRLTVT.

This clone was picked up a small number of times. V usage is TRBV3-1 (or the pseudogene TRBV3-2) and J usage is TRBJ2-1, with TRBD2 matching over 9 bases. Germline loops: CDR1 LGHDT, CDR2 YNNKEL (reference sequence). CDR3 length equals 16 residues. With V trimmed by 0 bases and J by 9 bases, 9 bases remained unmatched. The CDR3 DNA is TGTGCCAGCAGCCAAGATATTGGCGGGGGGGCTGGTGAGCAGTTCTTC. Its protein product is CASSQDIGGGAGEQFF.

The rearrangement links TRBV19 to TRBJ1-1, with 8 bases identical to TRBD1. J lost 3 bases, V lost 4 bases, and 10 bases had no gene match. Germline-derived CDR1 and CDR2 are LNHDA and SQIVND (reference sequence). CDR3 length: 16 amino acids. In nucleotides, the CDR3 is TGTGCCAGTAGTAGATTACCGGGCAGGGGGCACACTGAAGCTTTCTTT. Translation gives CASSRLPGRGHTEAFF.

This rearrangement joins TRBV18 to TRBJ2-1, with 12 bases aligning to TRBD2. V gave up 0 bases and J gave up 9 bases; unmatched junction bases: 9. The germline V gene has CDR1 KGHSH and CDR2 LQKENI. The CDR3 spans 17 residues. The CDR3, as DNA: TGTGCCAGCTCACCACCTGCTCCTAGCGGGAGGGTCGGTGAGCAGTTCTTC. Its protein is CASSPPAPSGRVGEQFF. The whole variable domain, remainder taken from reference TRBV18 and TRBJ2-1, is NAGVMQNPRHLVRRRGQEARLRCSPMKGHSHVYWYRQLPEEGLKFMVYLQKENIIDESGMPKERFSAEFPKEGPSILRIQQVVRGDSAAYFCASSPPAPSGRVGEQFFGPGTRLTVL.

This chain links TRBV3-1 (or the pseudogene TRBV3-2) with TRBJ2-5, with D maybe TRBD1 (6 bases). V lost 1 base and J lost 5, with 17 bases in between. Germline CDR1 is LGHDT and CDR2 is YNNKEL (reference sequence). This CDR3 has 16 amino acids. The DNA of the CDR3 is TGTGCCAGCAGCCAAGGAATTGTGGGGGCAAGGGAGACCCAGTACTTC. This encodes CASSQGIVGARETQYF.

The chain employs TRBV6-1 and TRBJ2-5, with D hard to call. The CDR3 totals 11 residues. V dropped 3 bases and J dropped 5 bases, with 4 bases sitting between them. Per germline, CDR1 MNHNS and CDR2 SASEGT. This CDR3 reads CASSDPETQYF. In DNA form, the CDR3 reads TGTGCCAGCAGTGACCCGGAGACCCAGTACTTC.

The chain uses TRBV11-2 and TRBJ2-7, with D possibly being TRBD2 (6 bases). V lost 6 bases, J lost 2 bases, and 17 bases lay in between. Germline CDR1 reads SGHAT; CDR2 reads FQNNGV. The CDR3 runs to 15 residues. In nucleotides, the CDR3 is TGTGCCAGCAGACGTACCGGGACTTTCCCCTACGAGCAGTACTTC. Protein: CASRRTGTFPYEQYF.

J is TRBJ1-2 and V is TRBV4-1, with TRBD1 as a possible D gene (5 bases). Germline V gives CDR1 MGHRA, CDR2 YSYEKL. The CDR3 totals 15 residues. V lost 2 bases and J lost 3, with 13 bases in between. The CDR3 nucleotides read TGCGCCAGCAGCCAAACTCGGGACTCCTACTATGGCTACACCTTC. This translates into CASSQTRDSYYGYTF.

The genes are TRBV11-3 and TRBJ2-1, with 9 positions matching TRBD1. Germline V gene data show CDR1 as SGHNT and CDR2 as YENEEA. V dropped 1 base and J dropped 2; count of bases not matched to a gene: 0. The CDR3 spans 15 residues. CDR3 in DNA: TGTGCCAGCAGCTTAGGACAGGGGGCCTACAATGAGCAGTTCTTC. Protein product: CASSLGQGAYNEQFF.

The gene calls are TRBV6-5 and TRBJ1-1, with 9 bases lining up with TRBD1. The CDR3 is 14 residues long. CDR1 MNHEY and CDR2 SVGAGI come from the germline V gene. After removal of 6 bases from V and 4 bases from J, the junction contained 6 bases not matched to a gene. CDR3 coding DNA: TGTGCCAGCAGACGGACAGGGGAGGCCACTGAAGCTTTCTTT. As protein: CASRRTGEATEAFF.

The chain carries TRBV4-1 and TRBJ1-4, with D perhaps TRBD1 (5 bases). CDR1 and CDR2 (germline): MGHRA, YSYEKL. The CDR3 contains 17 residues. Trimming cost V 1 base and J 5 bases, with 17 bases left between them. CDR3 bases: TGCGCCAGCAGCCAAGGTGGTAGTTTCAGGGTGAATGAAAAACTGTTTTTT. Translated: CASSQGGSFRVNEKLFF.

This chain connects TRBV7-9 to TRBJ1-5, with D perhaps TRBD1 (6 bases). CDR1 is SEHNR and CDR2 is FQNEAQ in the germline V gene (reference sequence). CDR3 length equals 18 residues. V was trimmed by 2 bases and J by 0 bases, leaving 17 bases between them. The CDR3 is CASSLSTTGLYSNQPQHF. The DNA of the CDR3 is TGTGCCAGCAGCTTATCGACTACAGGGCTGTATAGCAATCAGCCCCAGCATTTT.

The V call is TRBV5-1, the J call TRBJ2-4; 10 bases are shared with TRBD2. The CDR3 has 14 residues. The germline V gene has CDR1 SGHRS and CDR2 YFSETQ. V was clipped by 5 bases and J by 7 bases; unmatched bases: 6. In DNA form, the CDR3 reads TGCGCCAGCAGAGTGGAGACTAGCGGGAACATTCAGTACTTC. Its translation is CASRVETSGNIQYF.

The rearrangement joins TRBV30 to TRBJ1-2, with D maybe TRBD1 (6 bases). Trimming cost V 0 bases and J 4 bases, with 12 bases left between them. This CDR3 is 14 amino acids long. Looked up from germline, CDR1 is GTSNPN and CDR2 is SVGIG (reference sequence). The CDR3 loop is CAWSVRGKGYGYTF. The CDR3, as DNA: TGTGCCTGGAGTGTCAGGGGAAAAGGCTATGGCTACACCTTC.

The chain is built from TRBV5-4 and TRBJ1-3; 7 positions match TRBD1. V shed 4 bases and J 0 bases; nucleotides not matched to a gene: 13. Germline lookup yields CDR1 SGHNT and CDR2 YYREEE (reference sequence). The CDR3 loop spans 18 amino acids. This CDR3 is CASSPSGGGQVSGNTIYF. CDR3 coding DNA: TGTGCCAGCAGCCCCTCGGGTGGAGGACAGGTCTCTGGAAACACCATATATTTT.

The chain has TRBV9 and TRBJ2-3; TRBD2 aligns across 14 bases. There are 18 residues in the CDR3. From germline, CDR1 is SGDLS and CDR2 YYNGEE. V shed 3 bases and J 0 bases; nucleotides not matched to a gene: 6. CDR3 sequence reads: CASSGGLAGVPSTDTQYF. The CDR3 region has the DNA TGTGCCAGCAGCGGGGGACTAGCGGGGGTTCCTAGCACAGATACGCAGTATTTT. Using reference TRBV9 and TRBJ2-3 for the parts outside the CDR3, the full variable domain is DSGVTQTPKHLITATGQRVTLRCSPRSGDLSVYWYQQSLDQGLQFLIQYYNGEERAKGNILERFSAQQFPDLHSELNLSSLELGDSALYFCASSGGLAGVPSTDTQYFGPGTRLTVL.

The chain links TRBV6-5 to TRBJ2-5; 8 nucleotides agree with TRBD1. Germline V CDR1 and CDR2: MNHEY, SVGAGI. J lost 2 bases, V lost 0 bases, and 2 bases had no gene match. There are 15 residues in the CDR3. The CDR3 sequence: CASSYSQGAQETQYF. CDR3 in DNA: TGTGCCAGCAGTTACTCCCAGGGGGCTCAAGAGACCCAGTACTTC.

The V gene is TRBV15, the J gene TRBJ2-7; D ambiguous. The germline V gene has CDR1 LNHNV and CDR2 YYDKDF (reference sequence). The V end lost 0 bases, the J end lost 6 bases, and 12 bases lay between the germline ends. The CDR3 covers 14 residues. For the CDR3, the DNA is TGTGCCACCAGCAGAGATCCTCTAAGTTCCGAGCAGTACTTC. It yields the protein CATSRDPLSSEQYF.

V gene TRBV5-6 combines with J gene TRBJ2-2; D is perhaps TRBD2 (5 bases). Germline assignment: CDR1 SGHDT and CDR2 YYEEEE. The CDR3 has 18 amino acids. The V gene lost 2 bases and the J gene lost 0 bases, with 17 bases spanning the gap. CDR3 sequence reads: CASSLRYRTPANTGELFF. The CDR3 bases are TGTGCCAGCAGCTTACGTTATAGGACTCCCGCGAACACCGGGGAGCTGTTTTTT. The complete variable domain, with remaining parts taken from reference TRBV5-6 and TRBJ2-2, reads DAGVTQSPTHLIKTRGQQVTLRCSPKSGHDTVSWYQQALGQGPQFIFQYYEEEERQRGNFPDRFSGHQFPNYSSELNVNALLLGDSALYLCASSLRYRTPANTGELFFGEGSRLTVL.

This clone has more than one count but fewer than ten. CDR3 DNA sequence: TGTGCCAGCAGCTTTGAGGCGAACACCGGGGAGCTGTTTTTT. Residues: CASSFEANTGELFF. The chain employs TRBV7-3 and TRBJ2-2; D is undetermined. Trimming shortened V by 3 bases and J by 0 bases, and 5 bases separated the two germline ends. From germline, CDR1 is SGHTA and CDR2 FQGTGA. The CDR3 sequence is 14 residues long.

The chain employs TRBV19 and TRBJ2-3; 11 positions match TRBD2. The junction had 4 bases not matched to a gene; V was cut back by 6 bases and J by 2 bases. There are 15 residues in the CDR3. CDR1 LNHDA and CDR2 SQIVND come from the germline V gene (reference sequence). CDR3 nucleotides: TGTGCCAGTAGCAAGACTAGCGGGGTCACAGATACGCAGTATTTT. Translation gives CASSKTSGVTDTQYF.

This clone appeared once. The V call is TRBV3-1 (or the pseudogene TRBV3-2), the J call TRBJ2-3; 9 nucleotides line up with TRBD2. CDR1 is LGHDT, CDR2 YNNKEL, per germline (reference sequence). The CDR3 extends over 17 amino acids. V gave up 1 base and J gave up 3 bases; unmatched junction bases: 8. This CDR3 is CASSQGVSGRGTDTQYF. The CDR3 DNA reads as TGTGCCAGCAGCCAAGGAGTTAGCGGGAGAGGTACAGATACGCAGTATTTT.

The chain links TRBV6-5 to TRBJ1-4; D perhaps matches TRBD1 (6 bases). Trimming pared 2 bases from V and 6 bases from J, leaving 13 bases between. CDR3 size: 15 residues. Germline V gene sequence: CDR1 MNHEY, CDR2 SVGAGI. As DNA, the CDR3 is TGTGCCAGCAGTTACGTGTACAGGGCACATGAAAAACTGTTTTTT. This gives the protein CASSYVYRAHEKLFF.